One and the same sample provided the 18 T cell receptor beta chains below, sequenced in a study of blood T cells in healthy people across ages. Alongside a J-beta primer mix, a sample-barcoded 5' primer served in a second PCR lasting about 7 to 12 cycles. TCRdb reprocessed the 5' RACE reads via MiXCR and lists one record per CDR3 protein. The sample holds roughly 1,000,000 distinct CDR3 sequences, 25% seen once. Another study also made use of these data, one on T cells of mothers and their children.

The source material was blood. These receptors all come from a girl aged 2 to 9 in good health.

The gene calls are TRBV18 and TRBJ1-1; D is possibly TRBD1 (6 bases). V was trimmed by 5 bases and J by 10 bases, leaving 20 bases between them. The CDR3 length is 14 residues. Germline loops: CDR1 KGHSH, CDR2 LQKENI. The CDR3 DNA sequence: TGTGCCAGCTCAGATCAGGGGACCAACCCCTCAGCTTTCTTT. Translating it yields CASSDQGTNPSAFF.

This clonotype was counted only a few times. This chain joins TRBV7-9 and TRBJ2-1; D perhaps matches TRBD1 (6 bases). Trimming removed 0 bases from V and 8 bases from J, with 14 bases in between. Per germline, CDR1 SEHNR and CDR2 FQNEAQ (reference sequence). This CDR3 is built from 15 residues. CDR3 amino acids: CASSLAGLSGDEQFF. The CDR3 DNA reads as TGTGCCAGCAGCTTAGCCGGGCTCTCAGGGGATGAGCAGTTCTTC. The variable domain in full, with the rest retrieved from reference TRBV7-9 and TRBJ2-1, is DTGVSQNPRHKITKRGQNVTFRCDPISEHNRLYWYRQTLGQGPEFLTYFQNEAQLEKSRLLSDRFSAERPKGSFSTLEIQRTEQGDSAMYLCASSLAGLSGDEQFFGPGTRLTVL.

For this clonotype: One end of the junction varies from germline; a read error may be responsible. CDR3 sequence: CAGSFVGGGSTDTQYF. DNA for the CDR3: TGTGCCGGCAGCTTTGTAGGGGGAGGAAGCACAGATACGCAGTATTTT. The V call is TRBV7-3, the J call TRBJ2-3; the D gene could be TRBD1 or TRBD2 (6 bases each). The CDR3 loop spans 16 amino acids. The V gene's germline CDR1 is SGHTA and CDR2 FQGTGA.

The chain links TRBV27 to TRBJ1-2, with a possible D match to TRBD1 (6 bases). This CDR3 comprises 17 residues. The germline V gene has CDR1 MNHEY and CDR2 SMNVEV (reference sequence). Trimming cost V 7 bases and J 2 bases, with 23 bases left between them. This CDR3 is CASTSRGGVRRNYGYTF. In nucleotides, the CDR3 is TGTGCCAGCACTTCAAGGGGGGGGGTAAGGCGGAACTATGGCTACACCTTC.

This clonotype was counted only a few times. In DNA, the CDR3 is TGCGCCAGCAGCTTGACCTCCCAGGGTGAGCAGTTCTTC. Its protein is CASSLTSQGEQFF. The chain combines TRBV5-1 with TRBJ2-5, with D maybe TRBD1 (5 bases). The DNA end favors TRBJ2-1, so the J call may be wrong. Germline V CDR1 and CDR2: SGHRS, YFSETQ. The CDR3 extends over 13 amino acids.

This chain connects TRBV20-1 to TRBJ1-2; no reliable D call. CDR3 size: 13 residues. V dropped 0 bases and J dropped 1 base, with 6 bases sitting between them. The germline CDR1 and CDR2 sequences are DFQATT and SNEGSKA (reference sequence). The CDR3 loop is CSARDPLNYGYTF. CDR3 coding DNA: TGCAGTGCTAGAGACCCGCTTAACTATGGCTACACCTTC.

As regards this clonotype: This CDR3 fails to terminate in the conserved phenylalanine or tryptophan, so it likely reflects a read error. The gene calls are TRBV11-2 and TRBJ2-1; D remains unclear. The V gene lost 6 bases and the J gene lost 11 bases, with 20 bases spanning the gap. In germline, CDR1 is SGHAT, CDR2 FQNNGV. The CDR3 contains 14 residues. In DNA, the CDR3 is TGTGCCAGCAGATCCCCGGGCCGCCAACCTAAGCAGTTCTCC. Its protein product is CASRSPGRQPKQFS.

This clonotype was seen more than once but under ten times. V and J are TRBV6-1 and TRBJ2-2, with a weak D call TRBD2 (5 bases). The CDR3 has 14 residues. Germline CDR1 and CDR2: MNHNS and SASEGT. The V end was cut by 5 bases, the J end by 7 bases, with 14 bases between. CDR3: CASSLRGSDGELFF. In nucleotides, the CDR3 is TGTGCCAGCAGTTTGCGTGGGAGTGACGGGGAGCTGTTTTTT.

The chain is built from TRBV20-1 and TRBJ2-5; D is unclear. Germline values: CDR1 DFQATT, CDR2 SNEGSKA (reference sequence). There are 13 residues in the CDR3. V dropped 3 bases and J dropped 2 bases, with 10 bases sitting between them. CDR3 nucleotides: TGCAGTGCTAGTACAACTATACAAGAGACCCAGTACTTC. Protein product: CSASTTIQETQYF.

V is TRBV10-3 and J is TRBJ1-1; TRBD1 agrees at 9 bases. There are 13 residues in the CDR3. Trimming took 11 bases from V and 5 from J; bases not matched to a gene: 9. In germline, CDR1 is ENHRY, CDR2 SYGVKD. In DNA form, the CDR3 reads TGTGCCGTAGGGGACAGGGAGTATACTGAAGCTTTCTTT. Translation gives CAVGDREYTEAFF.

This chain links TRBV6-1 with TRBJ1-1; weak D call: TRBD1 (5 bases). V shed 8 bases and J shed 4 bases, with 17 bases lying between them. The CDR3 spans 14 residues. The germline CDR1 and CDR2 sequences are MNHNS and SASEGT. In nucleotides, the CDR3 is TGTGCCAGCGGCCTCGTCGGGGCGGGCACTGAAGCTTTCTTT. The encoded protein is CASGLVGAGTEAFF.

The CDR3 DNA sequence: TGTGCCAGCAGCGTAACTAGCGGGGAACGGTACAATGAGCAGTTCTTC. It encodes CASSVTSGERYNEQFF. The J gene is TRBJ2-1, the V gene TRBV9; TRBD2 matches 10 bases. Looked up from germline, CDR1 is SGDLS and CDR2 is YYNGEE. This CDR3 is built from 16 residues. V was clipped by 1 base and J by 4 bases; unmatched bases: 5. The complete variable domain, with remaining parts taken from reference TRBV9 and TRBJ2-1, reads DSGVTQTPKHLITATGQRVTLRCSPRSGDLSVYWYQQSLDQGLQFLIQYYNGEERAKGNILERFSAQQFPDLHSELNLSSLELGDSALYFCASSVTSGERYNEQFFGPGTRLTVL.

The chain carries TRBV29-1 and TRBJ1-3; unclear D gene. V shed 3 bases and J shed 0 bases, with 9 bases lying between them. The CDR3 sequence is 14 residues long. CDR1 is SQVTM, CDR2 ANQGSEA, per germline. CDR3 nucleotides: TGCAGCGTTGAGAAGGACCTCTCTGGAAACACCATATATTTT. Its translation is CSVEKDLSGNTIYF.

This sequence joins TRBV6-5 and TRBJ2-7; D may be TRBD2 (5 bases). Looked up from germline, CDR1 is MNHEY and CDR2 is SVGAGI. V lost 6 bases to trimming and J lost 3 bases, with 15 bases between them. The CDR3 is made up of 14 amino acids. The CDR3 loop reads CASSRLQRIYEQYF. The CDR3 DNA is TGTGCCAGCAGCCGACTGCAGCGGATCTACGAGCAGTACTTC.

The CDR3, as DNA: TGCGCCAGCAGCCGCCTCACGGGGGGATCCAATGGCTACACCTTC. Protein product: CASSRLTGGSNGYTF. This chain links TRBV4-1 with TRBJ1-2, with a possible D match to TRBD1 (5 bases). V lost 4 bases and J lost 6, with 18 bases in between. CDR3 size: 15 residues. The V gene's germline CDR1 is MGHRA and CDR2 YSYEKL.

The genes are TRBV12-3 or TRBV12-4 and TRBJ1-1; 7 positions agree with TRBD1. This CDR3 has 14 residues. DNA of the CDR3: TGTGCTACATCAGGGGGGCAGTTGAACACTGAAGCTTTCTTT. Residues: CATSGGQLNTEAFF.

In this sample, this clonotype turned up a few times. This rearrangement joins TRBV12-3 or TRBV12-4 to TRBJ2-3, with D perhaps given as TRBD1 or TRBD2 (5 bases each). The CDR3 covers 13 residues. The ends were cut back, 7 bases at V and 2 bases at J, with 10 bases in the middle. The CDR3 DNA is TGTGCCAGCAATTGGGACCTCACAGATACGCAGTATTTT. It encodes CASNWDLTDTQYF.

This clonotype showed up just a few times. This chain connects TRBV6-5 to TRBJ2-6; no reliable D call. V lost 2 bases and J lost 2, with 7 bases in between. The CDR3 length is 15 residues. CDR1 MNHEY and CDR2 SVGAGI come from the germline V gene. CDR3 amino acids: CASSYGLTGANVLTF. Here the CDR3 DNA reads TGTGCCAGCAGTTACGGGCTAACTGGGGCCAACGTCCTGACTTTC.